Presented here are 3 T cell receptor beta chains from one specimen sequenced in a study of blood T cell repertoires in COVID-19. Only in-frame clones appear in the TCRdb table, and some are missing; sequencing was by immunoSEQ multiplex PCR. The data show 450,000 to 500,000 clones, about 85% seen once. The sequenced sample was PBMCs or T cells enriched from blood (not recorded which). The receptors stem from a woman aged 60-75 years who had recovered from COVID-19.

CDR3 bases: TGTGCCAGCAGCCACAGGAGCACAGATACGCAGTATTTT. Protein product: CASSHRSTDTQYF. The V and J genes are TRBV3-1 (or the pseudogene TRBV3-2) and TRBJ2-3; D is uncertain. The germline V gene encodes CDR1 LGHDT and CDR2 YNNKEL (reference sequence). V lost 3 bases to trimming and J lost 0 bases, with 4 bases between them. CDR3 length: 13 residues.

This chain joins TRBV7-8 and TRBJ1-6; 7 bases map to TRBD1. The length of the CDR3 is 15 residues. The germline V gene encodes CDR1 SGHVS and CDR2 FQNEAQ. Losses at the gene ends were 4 bases for V and 3 bases for J; bases not matched to a gene: 3. CDR3 sequence reads: CASSSGQNYNSPLHF. CDR3 bases: TGTGCCAGCAGCTCGGGACAGAACTATAATTCACCCCTCCACTTT.

The chain carries TRBV19 and TRBJ1-4; the D gene is possibly TRBD1 (6 bases). The CDR3 sequence is 15 residues long. Trimming left V 6 bases short and J 0 bases short, with 11 bases between. CDR1 and CDR2 from the germline V gene are LNHDA and SQIVND (reference sequence). DNA for the CDR3: TGTGCCAGTAGACACAGGGACACAACTAATGAAAAACTGTTTTTT. It codes for CASRHRDTTNEKLFF.